This T cell receptor beta chain was retrieved from a study of blood T cell repertoires in COVID-19. This clone appeared a few times. As handled by the study authors: Estimation of nucleated cell counts relied on the amplification of reference gene primers. This table comes from immunoSEQ multiplex PCR, and its TCRdb copy is limited to in-frame clones, with some not included. That table is the source of V, J and clone size, and D and trimming were worked out from the DNA. The table has roughly 200,000 clones, 78% seen once; the top ten hold around 2.8%. This CDR3 region has 17 residues. V shed 4 bases, J shed 3 bases, and the junction held 12 bases outside the gene matches. Germline-derived CDR1 and CDR2 are LNHDA and SQIVND (reference sequence).

The chain employs TRBV19 and TRBJ2-4; 7 bases fit TRBD2. The clonotype comes from a woman of 80 years or more with active or convalescent COVID-19. Sequencing used peripheral blood. CDR3 residues: CASSRTGPGGGKNIQYF. CDR3 coding DNA: TGTGCCAGTAGTAGAACCGGGCCGGGAGGCGGCAAAAACATTCAGTACTTC.